The clone carrying this T cell receptor beta chain was observed many times. Data came from immunoSEQ multiplex PCR; TCRdb stores just in-frame clones and leaves some out. The sample lists 30,000 to 40,000 clones; 65% to 75% were seen once. V shed 8 bases and J shed 2 bases, with 4 bases lying between them. Per germline, CDR1 SGHTA and CDR2 FQGNSA. The CDR3 runs to 12 residues. The sample belongs to a study of OX40 agonist ivuxolimab in advanced cancers. This TCR was recovered from an adult with an advanced solid tumor such as melanoma, head and neck, liver or kidney cancer. The chain combines TRBV7-2 with TRBJ1-6; the D is unclear. This specimen consisted of CD4+ or CD8+ T cells sorted from blood, obtained in a trial of the OX40 agonist ivuxolimab. The CDR3 reads CASGPYNSPLHF. The CDR3 DNA is TGTGCCAGCGGGCCCTATAATTCACCCCTCCACTTT.